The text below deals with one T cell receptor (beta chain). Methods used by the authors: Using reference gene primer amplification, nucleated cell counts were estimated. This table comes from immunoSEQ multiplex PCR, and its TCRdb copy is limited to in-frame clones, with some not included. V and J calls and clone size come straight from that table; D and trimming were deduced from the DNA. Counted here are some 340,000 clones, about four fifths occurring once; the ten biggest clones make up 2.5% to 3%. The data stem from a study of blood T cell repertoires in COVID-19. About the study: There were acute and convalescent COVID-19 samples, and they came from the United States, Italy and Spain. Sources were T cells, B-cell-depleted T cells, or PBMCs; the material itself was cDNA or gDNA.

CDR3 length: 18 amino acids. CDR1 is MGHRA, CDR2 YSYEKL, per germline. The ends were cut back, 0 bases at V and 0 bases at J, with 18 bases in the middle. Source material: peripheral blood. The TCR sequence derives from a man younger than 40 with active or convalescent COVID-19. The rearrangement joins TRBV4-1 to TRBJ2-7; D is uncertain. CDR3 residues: CASSQESILQRNSYEQYF. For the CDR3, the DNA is TGCGCCAGCAGCCAAGAATCAATCTTGCAGAGGAACTCCTACGAGCAGTACTTC.